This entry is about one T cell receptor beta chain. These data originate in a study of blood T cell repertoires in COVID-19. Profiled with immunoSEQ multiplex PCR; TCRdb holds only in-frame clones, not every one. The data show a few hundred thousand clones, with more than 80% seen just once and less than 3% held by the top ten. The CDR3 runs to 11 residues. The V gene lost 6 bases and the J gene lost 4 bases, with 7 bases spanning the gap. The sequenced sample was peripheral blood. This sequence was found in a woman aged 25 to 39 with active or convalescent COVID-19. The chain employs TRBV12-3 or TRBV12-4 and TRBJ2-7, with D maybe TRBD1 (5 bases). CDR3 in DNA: TGTGCCAGCAGGGACACGTACGAGCAGTACTTC. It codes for CASRDTYEQYF.